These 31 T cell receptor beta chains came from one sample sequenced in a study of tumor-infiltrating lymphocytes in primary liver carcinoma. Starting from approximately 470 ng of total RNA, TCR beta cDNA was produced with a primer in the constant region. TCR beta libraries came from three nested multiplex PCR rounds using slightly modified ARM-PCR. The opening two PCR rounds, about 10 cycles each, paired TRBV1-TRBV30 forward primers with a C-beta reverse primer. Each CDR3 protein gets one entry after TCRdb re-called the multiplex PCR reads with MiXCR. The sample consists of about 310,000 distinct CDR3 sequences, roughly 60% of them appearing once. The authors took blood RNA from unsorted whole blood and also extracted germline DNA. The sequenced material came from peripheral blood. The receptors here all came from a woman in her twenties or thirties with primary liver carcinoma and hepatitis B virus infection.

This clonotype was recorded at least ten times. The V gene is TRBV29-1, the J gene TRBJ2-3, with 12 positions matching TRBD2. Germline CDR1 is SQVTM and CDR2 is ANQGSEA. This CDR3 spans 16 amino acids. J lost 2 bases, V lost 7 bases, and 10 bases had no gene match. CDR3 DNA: TGCAGCGCGCCAAGCGGACTAGCGGGGAACACAGATACGCAGTATTTT. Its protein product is CSAPSGLAGNTDTQYF.

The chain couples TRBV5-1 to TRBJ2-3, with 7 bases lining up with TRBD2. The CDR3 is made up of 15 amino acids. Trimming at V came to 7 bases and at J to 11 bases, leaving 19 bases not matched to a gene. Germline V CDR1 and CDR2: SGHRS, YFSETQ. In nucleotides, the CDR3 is TGCGCCAGCCCCGTGCGGGGGACCTTACCGCATATGCAGTATTTT. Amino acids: CASPVRGTLPHMQYF.

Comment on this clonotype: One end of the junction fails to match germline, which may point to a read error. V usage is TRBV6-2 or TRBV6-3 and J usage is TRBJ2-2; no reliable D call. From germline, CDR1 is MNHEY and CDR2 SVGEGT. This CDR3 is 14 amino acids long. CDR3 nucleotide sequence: TGTGTCAGCAGTTACTCGAGAGGCACCGGGGAGCTGTTTTTT. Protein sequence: CVSSYSRGTGELFF.

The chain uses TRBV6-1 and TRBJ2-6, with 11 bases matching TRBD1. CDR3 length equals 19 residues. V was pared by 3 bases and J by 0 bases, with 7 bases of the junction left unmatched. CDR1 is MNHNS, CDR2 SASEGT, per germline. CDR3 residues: CASSEIPGTGGSGANVLTF. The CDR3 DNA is TGTGCCAGCAGTGAGATCCCAGGGACAGGGGGCTCTGGGGCCAACGTCCTGACTTTC.

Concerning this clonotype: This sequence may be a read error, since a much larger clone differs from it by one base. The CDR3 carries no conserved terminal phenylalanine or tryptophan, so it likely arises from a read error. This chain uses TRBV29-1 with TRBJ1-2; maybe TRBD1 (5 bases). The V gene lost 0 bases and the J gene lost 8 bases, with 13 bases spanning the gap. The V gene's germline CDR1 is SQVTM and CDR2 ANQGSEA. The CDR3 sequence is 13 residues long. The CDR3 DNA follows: TGCAGCGTTGAAGAGGGGGTTAACCCGGGCTACACCTTG. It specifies CSVEEGVNPGYTL.

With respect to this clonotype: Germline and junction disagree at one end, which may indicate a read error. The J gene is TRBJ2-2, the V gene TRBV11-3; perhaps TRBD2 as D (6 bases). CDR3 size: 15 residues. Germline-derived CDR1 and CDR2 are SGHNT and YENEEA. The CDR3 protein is CGSRSGLGRTGELFF. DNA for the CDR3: TGTGGCAGCAGGAGCGGGTTGGGGAGGACCGGGGAGCTATTTTTT. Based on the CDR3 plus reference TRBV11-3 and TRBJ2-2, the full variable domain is EAGVVQSPRYKIIEKKQPVAFWCNPISGHNTLYWYLQNLGQGPELLIRYENEEAVDDSQLPKDRFSAERLKGVDSTLKIQPAELGDSAVYLCGSRSGLGRTGELFFGEGSRLTVL.

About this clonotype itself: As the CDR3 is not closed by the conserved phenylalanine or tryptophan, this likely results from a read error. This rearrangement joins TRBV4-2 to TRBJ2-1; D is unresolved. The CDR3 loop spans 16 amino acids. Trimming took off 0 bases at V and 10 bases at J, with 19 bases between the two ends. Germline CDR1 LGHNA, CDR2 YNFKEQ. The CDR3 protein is CASSQELVYSQPEQFL. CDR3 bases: TGTGCCAGCAGCCAAGAGTTAGTTTACTCCCAGCCCGAGCAGTTCCTC.

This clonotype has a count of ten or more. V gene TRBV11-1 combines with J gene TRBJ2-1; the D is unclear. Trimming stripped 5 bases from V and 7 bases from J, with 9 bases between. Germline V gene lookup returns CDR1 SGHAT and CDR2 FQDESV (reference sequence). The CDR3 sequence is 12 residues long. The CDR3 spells CASSVLWNEQFF. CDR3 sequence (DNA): TGTGCCAGCAGCGTGTTGTGGAATGAGCAGTTCTTC. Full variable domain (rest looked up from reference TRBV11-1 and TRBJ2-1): EAEVAQSPRYKITEKSQAVAFWCDPISGHATLYWYRQILGQGPELLVQFQDESVVDDSQLPKDRFSAERLKGVDSTLKIQPAELGDSAMYLCASSVLWNEQFFGPGTRLTVL.

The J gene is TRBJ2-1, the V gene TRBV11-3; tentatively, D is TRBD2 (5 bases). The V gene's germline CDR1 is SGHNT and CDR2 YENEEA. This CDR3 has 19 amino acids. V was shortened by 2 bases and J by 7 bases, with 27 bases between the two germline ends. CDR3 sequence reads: CASSLYNMGRTSMGNEQFF. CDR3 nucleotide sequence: TGTGCCAGCAGCTTATACAACATGGGTAGGACTTCTATGGGGAATGAGCAGTTCTTC. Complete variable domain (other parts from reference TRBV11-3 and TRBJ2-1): EAGVVQSPRYKIIEKKQPVAFWCNPISGHNTLYWYLQNLGQGPELLIRYENEEAVDDSQLPKDRFSAERLKGVDSTLKIQPAELGDSAVYLCASSLYNMGRTSMGNEQFFGPGTRLTVL.

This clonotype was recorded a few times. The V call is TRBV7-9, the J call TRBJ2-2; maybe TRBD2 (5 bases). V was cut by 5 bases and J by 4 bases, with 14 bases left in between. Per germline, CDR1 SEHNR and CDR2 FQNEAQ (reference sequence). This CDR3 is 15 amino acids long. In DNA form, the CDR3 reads TGTGCCAGCAGCCCCCCCGGACTTGTCACCGGGGAGCTGTTTTTT. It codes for CASSPPGLVTGELFF.

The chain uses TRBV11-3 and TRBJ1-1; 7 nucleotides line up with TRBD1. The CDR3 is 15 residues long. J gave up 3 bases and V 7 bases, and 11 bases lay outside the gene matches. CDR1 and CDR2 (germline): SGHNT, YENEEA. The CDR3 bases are TGTGCCAGCATAAGAGACAGGGCAGTATACACTGAAGCTTTCTTT. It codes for CASIRDRAVYTEAFF.

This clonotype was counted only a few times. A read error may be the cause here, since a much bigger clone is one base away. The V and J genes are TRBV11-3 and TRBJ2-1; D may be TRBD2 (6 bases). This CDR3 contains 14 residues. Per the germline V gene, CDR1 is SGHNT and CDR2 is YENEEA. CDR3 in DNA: TGTGTCAGCAGCCCCCTGGGACTCGGCTATGAGCAGTTCTTC. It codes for CVSSPLGLGYEQFF.

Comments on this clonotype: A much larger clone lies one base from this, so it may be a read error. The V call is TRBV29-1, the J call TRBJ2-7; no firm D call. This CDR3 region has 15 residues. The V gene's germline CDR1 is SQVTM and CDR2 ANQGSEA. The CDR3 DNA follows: TGCAGCGTTGGCACAAGGTTTGGAGTCTCCTACGAGCACTACTTC. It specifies CSVGTRFGVSYEHYF.

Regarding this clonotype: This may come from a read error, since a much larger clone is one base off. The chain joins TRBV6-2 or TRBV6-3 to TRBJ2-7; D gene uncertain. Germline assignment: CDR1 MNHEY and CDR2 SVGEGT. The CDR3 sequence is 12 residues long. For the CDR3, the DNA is TGTACCAGCAGCCCTAGGGTAAACGAGCAGTACTTC. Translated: CTSSPRVNEQYF.

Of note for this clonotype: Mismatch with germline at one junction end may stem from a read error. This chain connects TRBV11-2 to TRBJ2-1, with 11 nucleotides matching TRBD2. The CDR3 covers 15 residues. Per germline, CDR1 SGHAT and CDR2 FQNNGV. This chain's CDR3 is CAGSLRLAGNYEQFF. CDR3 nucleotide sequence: TGTGCCGGCAGCTTAAGACTAGCGGGAAATTATGAGCAGTTCTTC.

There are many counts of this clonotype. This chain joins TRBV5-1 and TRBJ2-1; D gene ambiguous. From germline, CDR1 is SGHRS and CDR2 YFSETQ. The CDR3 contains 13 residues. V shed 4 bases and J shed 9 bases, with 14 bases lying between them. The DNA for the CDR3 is TGCGCCAGCAGCAAGGACCTCCGCGGTGAGCAGTTCTTC. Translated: CASSKDLRGEQFF.

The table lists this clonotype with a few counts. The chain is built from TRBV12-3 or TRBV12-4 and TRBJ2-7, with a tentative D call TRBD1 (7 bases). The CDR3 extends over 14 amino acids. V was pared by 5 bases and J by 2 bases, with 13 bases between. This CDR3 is CASSRGRGAYEQYF. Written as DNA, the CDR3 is TGTGCCAGCAGTAGGGGCAGGGGGGCCTACGAGCAGTACTTC.

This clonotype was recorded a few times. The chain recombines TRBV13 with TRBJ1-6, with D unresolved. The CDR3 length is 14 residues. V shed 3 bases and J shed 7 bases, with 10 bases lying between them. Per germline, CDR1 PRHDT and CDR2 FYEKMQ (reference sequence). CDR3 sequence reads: CASSFDPGNSPLHF. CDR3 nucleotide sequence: TGTGCCAGCAGCTTCGACCCCGGCAATTCACCCCTCCACTTT.

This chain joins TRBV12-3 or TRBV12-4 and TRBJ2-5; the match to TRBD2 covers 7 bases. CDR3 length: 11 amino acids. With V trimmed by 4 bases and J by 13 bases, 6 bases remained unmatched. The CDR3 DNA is TGTGCCAGCAGTTCTATCGGGAGGCGGTACTTC. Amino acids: CASSSIGRRYF.

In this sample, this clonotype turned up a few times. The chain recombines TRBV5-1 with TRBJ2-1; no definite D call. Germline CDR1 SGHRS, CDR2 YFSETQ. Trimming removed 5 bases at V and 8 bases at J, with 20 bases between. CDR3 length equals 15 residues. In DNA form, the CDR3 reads TGCGCCAGCAGGTTGAGCCACTCTGTCATGGATGAGCAGTTCTTC. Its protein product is CASRLSHSVMDEQFF.

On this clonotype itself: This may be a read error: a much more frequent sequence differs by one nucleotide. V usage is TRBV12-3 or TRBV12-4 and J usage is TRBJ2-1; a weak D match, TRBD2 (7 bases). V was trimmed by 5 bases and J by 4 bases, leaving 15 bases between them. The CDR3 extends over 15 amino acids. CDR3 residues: CASSPYGGPYNEQFF. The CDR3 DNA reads TGTGCCAGCAGTCCCTACGGGGGGCCTTACAATGAGCAGTTCTTC.

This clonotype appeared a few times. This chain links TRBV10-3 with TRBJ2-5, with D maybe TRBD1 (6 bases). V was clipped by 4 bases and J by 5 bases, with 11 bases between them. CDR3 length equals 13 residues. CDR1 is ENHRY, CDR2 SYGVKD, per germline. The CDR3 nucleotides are TGTGCCATCAGTGGGCCCCAGGGGGAGACCCAGTACTTC. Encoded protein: CAISGPQGETQYF.

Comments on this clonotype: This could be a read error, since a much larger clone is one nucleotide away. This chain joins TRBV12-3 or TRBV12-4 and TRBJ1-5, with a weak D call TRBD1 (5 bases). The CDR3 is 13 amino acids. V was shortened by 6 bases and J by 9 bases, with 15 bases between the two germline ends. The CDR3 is CASSPGLDGPQHF. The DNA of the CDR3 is TGTGCCAGCAGCCCGGGACTGGACGGGCCCCAGCATTTT.

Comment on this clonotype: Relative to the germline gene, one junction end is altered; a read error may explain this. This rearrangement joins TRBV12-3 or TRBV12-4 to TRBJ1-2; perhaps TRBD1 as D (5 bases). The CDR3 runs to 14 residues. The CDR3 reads CVSSPVSGQGGYTF. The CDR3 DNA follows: TGTGTCAGCAGTCCGGTATCAGGGCAGGGCGGCTACACCTTC.

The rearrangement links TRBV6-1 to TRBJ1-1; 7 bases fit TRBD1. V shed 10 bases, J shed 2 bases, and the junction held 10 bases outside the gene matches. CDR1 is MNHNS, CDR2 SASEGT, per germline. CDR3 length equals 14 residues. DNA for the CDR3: TGTGCCACCAGAGAGGGACAGACAAACACTGAAGCTTTCTTT. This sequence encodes CATREGQTNTEAFF.

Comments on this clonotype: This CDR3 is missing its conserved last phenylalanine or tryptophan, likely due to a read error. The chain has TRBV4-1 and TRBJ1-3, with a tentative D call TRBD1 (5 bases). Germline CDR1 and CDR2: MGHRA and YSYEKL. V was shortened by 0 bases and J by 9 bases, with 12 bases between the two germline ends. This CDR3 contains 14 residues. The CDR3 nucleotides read TGCGCCAGCAGCCAAGAGGGCGTGGGGGGCACCATATATTCT. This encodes CASSQEGVGGTIYS.

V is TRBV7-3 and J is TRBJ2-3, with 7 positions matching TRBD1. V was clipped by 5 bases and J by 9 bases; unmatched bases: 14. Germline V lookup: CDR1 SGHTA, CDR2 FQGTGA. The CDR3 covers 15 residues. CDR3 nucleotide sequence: TGTGCCAGCAGCCCAGGGGGTAACGGACAGCGAACGCAGTATTTT. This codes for CASSPGGNGQRTQYF.

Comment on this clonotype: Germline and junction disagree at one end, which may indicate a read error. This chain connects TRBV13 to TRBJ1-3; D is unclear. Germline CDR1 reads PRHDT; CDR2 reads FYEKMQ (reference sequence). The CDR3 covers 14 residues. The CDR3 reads CATSPRGSGNTIYF. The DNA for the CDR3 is TGTGCCACCAGCCCTCGGGGCTCTGGAAACACCATATATTTT.

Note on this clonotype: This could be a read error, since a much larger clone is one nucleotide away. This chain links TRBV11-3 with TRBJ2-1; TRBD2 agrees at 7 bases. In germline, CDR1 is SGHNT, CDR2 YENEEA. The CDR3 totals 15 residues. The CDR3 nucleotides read TGTGCCAGCAGCTTAGGATACCTCGGGGGGAATGGGCAGTTCTTC. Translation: CASSLGYLGGNGQFF.

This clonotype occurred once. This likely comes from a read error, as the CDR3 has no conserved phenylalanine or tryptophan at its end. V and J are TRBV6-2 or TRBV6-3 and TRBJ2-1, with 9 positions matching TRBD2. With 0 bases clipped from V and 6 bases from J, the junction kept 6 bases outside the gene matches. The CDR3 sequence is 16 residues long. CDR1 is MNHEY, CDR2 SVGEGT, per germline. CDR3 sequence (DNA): TGTGCCAGCAGTTACTCTGCGGCGGGAGGGCCCAATGAGCAGTTCTCC. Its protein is CASSYSAAGGPNEQFS.

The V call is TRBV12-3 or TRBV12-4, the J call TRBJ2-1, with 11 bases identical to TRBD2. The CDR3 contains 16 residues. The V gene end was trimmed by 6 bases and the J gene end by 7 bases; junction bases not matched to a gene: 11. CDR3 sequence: CASRPAGLAGGNEQFF. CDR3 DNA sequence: TGTGCCAGCAGGCCAGCAGGACTAGCGGGCGGGAATGAGCAGTTCTTC.